Detailed here is one T cell receptor beta chain. Its antigen is not yet known. No much larger clonotype is one base removed from it; base qualities were not supplied. TCRbeta CDR3 regions were amplified from genomic DNA using the immunoSEQ Assay, a bias-controlled multiplex PCR. Under the source paper's analysis protocol: Within the assay, amplification of reference gene primers was used to estimate how many nucleated cells each sample contained. Sequence reads were collapsed and filtered to measure the absolute abundance of every unique TCRbeta CDR3 rearrangement. For each sample, productive Simpson clonality was calculated as the square root of Simpson's diversity index over productive rearrangements. TCRdb holds this immuneACCESS table with in-frame rearrangements only. Some clones are missing; in checked studies, unresolved V genes explain under half, and the rest has no known cause. V and J calls and clone size are given by that table; D and trimming were obtained from the DNA. Present in this sample are nearly 400,000 clones, under 90% of which were seen just once. Jointly, the top ten make up about 1.7% of the sample.

The CDR3 holds 14 amino acids from the cysteine to the phenylalanine. Only CDR3 DNA is held: 42 bases, read in frame from base 1. CDR1 and CDR2, looked up from the germline V gene, are MNHEY and SVGAGI. The junction carries 12 bases between V and J, which are trimmed by 6 bases and 0 bases respectively. This entry belongs to a study of blood T cell repertoires in COVID-19 (dated by TCRdb to 2018 to 2020). In the study overall: Samples from collaborators originated in the United States, Italy and Spain and spanned both the acute and convalescent phases of COVID-19. Samples came from the ongoing ImmuneRACE study (first 160 participants) plus 1,254 subjects from 6 global collaborators. The repertoires were made available in a free public database intended to serve as a resource for research on the immune response to SARS-CoV-2. HLA class I and class II types, where available, came from metadata supplied by the sample provider rather than from assay-based typing. The material from the prospective study consisted of cDNA or gDNA derived from T cells, B-cell-depleted T cells, or PBMCs. Sample metadata almost always included a de-identified subject ID, COVID-19 status, age in years and sex. Subjects who had been exposed to COVID-19, were actively infected with it, or had recovered from it provided the deeply sampled blood TCRbeta repertoires that made up the dataset.

Participants in the prospective study were aged about 18 to 95 years, lived in 20 to 25 United States geographic areas, and enrolled through a virtual design. In the prospective study, cohorts were assigned on the basis of participant-reported clinical history obtained from a screening survey and a study questionnaire. ImmuneRACE Cohort 3 recovered participants were defined by two consecutive negative NP/OP PCR tests, healthcare professional clearance, or symptom resolution. Each participant in the prospective study had whole blood, serum and a nasopharyngeal or oropharyngeal swab collected by mobile phlebotomists. Prospective study participants could optionally give additional blood draws and questionnaires over a roughly 2-month period. Before DNA extraction, blood samples from the prospective study were shipped at room temperature or frozen. Points the paper makes about the study in general: The amount of clinical and demographic metadata varied by source and participant and was provided uncurated.

The material sequenced was PBMCs or T cells enriched from blood (not recorded which). The sequence links TRBV6-5 to TRBJ2-7, with TRBD1 tentatively as D gene (5 bases match). The clonotype was recovered from a woman aged 25 to 39 who had recovered from COVID-19. CDR3 protein: CASRKTGDSYEQYF. In nucleotides, the sequence is TGTGCCAGCAGGAAAACAGGAGACTCCTACGAGCAGTACTTC.